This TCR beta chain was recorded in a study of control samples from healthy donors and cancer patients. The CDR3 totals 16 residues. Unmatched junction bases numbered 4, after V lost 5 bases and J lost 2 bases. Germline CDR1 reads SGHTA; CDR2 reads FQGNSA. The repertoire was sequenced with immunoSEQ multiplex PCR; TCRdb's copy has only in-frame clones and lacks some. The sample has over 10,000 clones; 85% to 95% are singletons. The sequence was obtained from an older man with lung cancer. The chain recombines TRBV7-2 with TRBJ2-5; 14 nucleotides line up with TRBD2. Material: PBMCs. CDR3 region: CASSTGLAGGQETQYF. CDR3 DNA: TGTGCCAGCAGCACAGGACTAGCGGGGGGTCAAGAGACCCAGTACTTC. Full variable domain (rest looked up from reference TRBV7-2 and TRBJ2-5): GAGVSQSPSNKVTEKGKDVELRCDPISGHTALYWYRQSLGQGLEFLIYFQGNSAPDKSGLPSDRFSAERTGGSVSTLTIQRTQQEDSAVYLCASSTGLAGGQETQYFGPGTRLLVL.